This TCR beta chain was sequenced for a study of metastatic and nonmetastatic thyroid tumors. TCRdb called clones again from the PCR reads with MiXCR. The top ten clones hold around 4% of a sample with around 53,000 clones, roughly 20% of them seen once. CDR1 is MGHRA, CDR2 YSYEKL, per germline. V shed 9 bases and J shed 6 bases, with 18 bases lying between them. The CDR3 covers 15 residues. Regarding this clone: What it recognizes is unknown.

Thyroid surgery was performed in patients who had received no treatment beforehand. Overall study findings and caveats: TCR beta diversity was reportedly significantly higher in malignant thyroid tumors than benign nodules, in blood and tumor.

V and J are TRBV4-1 and TRBJ1-6; D not resolved. This clonotype originated in a female donor with papillary thyroid cancer or a benign thyroid nodule (not recorded which). Some clones in this sample may be carry-over from other donors' samples. The sequenced sample was blood. CDR3 loop: CARRQEYGSNSPLHF. CDR3 bases: TGCGCCAGACGCCAAGAGTACGGATCTAATTCACCCCTCCACTTT.